This TCR beta chain emerged from a study of CD8 T cells in Susac syndrome. From germline, CDR1 is MNHEY and CDR2 SMNVEV (reference sequence). The V and J ends lost 5 bases and 3 bases respectively, with 11 bases between them. This CDR3 has 13 residues. RNA in amounts of roughly 0.45 to 1 ug was reverse transcribed with random hexamers. TCRdb ran MiXCR on the immunoSEQ multiplex PCR reads and lists one entry per CDR3 protein. The data hold fewer than 85,000 distinct CDR3 sequences, with approximately 94% observed a single time. This clonotype has just a few counts. The source is a human donor with multiple sclerosis. The sample taken for sequencing was CD8+ T cells from PBMCs. V usage is TRBV27 and J usage is TRBJ2-7; tentative D call: TRBD1 (6 bases). CDR3 nucleotide sequence: TGTGCCAGCAGTATCAAGGACAGCTACGAGCAGTACTTC. This encodes CASSIKDSYEQYF.